Listed below are T cell receptor beta chains from one sample, sequenced in a study of blood T cell repertoires in COVID-19. Produced via immunoSEQ multiplex PCR; TCRdb's table is partial and in-frame only. The sample shows approximately 480,000 clones, 89% of them seen only once. Sequenced sample: peripheral blood. Receptor source: a man aged 18 to 35 with COVID-19, enrolled during active disease. CDR3s include the opening cysteine and the closing phenylalanine or tryptophan. Fields, in order: J gene, V gene, clone size, D gene, CDR3 DNA, CDR3 protein. The D gene is left open where the match is weak. The size entry is marked missing in some rows and otherwise reads once, few, many or a size class.

TRBJ2-1 | TRBV25-1 | - | TRBD2 | TGTGCCAGCAGGGTAGCGGGAGGGGACCACAATGAGCAGTTCTTC | CASRVAGGDHNEQFF
TRBJ2-1 | TRBV7-8 | - | TRBD2 | TGTGCCAGCCGAACCGGGACTAAAGTCAGTCAACGTTACAATGAGCAGTTCTTC | CASRTGTKVSQRYNEQFF
TRBJ2-7 | TRBV27 | - | TRBD2 | TGTGCCAGCAGTCAAAAGCCACTAGCGGGAGGGTACTACGAGCAGTACTTC | CASSQKPLAGGYYEQYF
TRBJ2-2 | TRBV6-1 | few | TRBD2 | TGTGCCAGCAGTGATGGTCTAGCGGGGTGGGGGGAGCTGTTTTTT | CASSDGLAGWGELFF
TRBJ1-1 | TRBV7-2 | - | TRBD1 | TGTGCCAGCAGCTTAGCACCGGGACAGGGGTGGACTGAAGCTTTCTTT | CASSLAPGQGWTEAFF
TRBJ2-1 | TRBV3-1/TRBV3-2 | - | - | TGTGCCAGCAGCCGTCCCGGGACTCAGGGTAATGAGCAGTTCTTC | CASSRPGTQGNEQFF
TRBJ2-2 | TRBV27 | - | - | TGTGCCAGCAGTAAAGGGGGGGGCACCGGGGAGCTGTTTTTT | CASSKGGGTGELFF
TRBJ2-3 | TRBV6-5 | - | TRBD2 | TGTGCCAGCATAGAGTTAGCGGGGAACACAGATACGCAGTATTTT | CASIELAGNTDTQYF
TRBJ1-6 | TRBV9 | - | - | TGTGCCAGCAGCGTAGAGCGAACGAATTCACCCCTCCACTTT | CASSVERTNSPLHF
TRBJ2-3 | TRBV5-4 | - | TRBD2 | TGTGCCACCCGTACGGGGGGGAGCACAGATACGCAGTATTTT | CATRTGGSTDTQYF
TRBJ1-1 | TRBV7-8 | once | TRBD1 | TGTGCCAGCAGCCCCCGGGACAGGGGGTATTCGGGCACTGAAGCTTTCTTT | CASSPRDRGYSGTEAFF
TRBJ2-5 | TRBV11-2 | - | TRBD2 | TGTGCCAGCACCCCGCCGGGGGGAATAGAGACCCAGTACTTC | CASTPPGGIETQYF
TRBJ1-5 | TRBV4-1 | - | - | TGCGCCAGCAGCCACTACTCGGACAGAAATCAGCCCCAGCATTTT | CASSHYSDRNQPQHF
TRBJ1-1 | TRBV5-4 | - | - | TGTGCCAGCAGCTCGCAGGGAAATGAAGCTTTCTTT | CASSSQGNEAFF
TRBJ1-1 | TRBV7-9 | - | TRBD1 | TGTGCCAGCAGCCCCCCCGACAGGGGGTACACTGAAGCTTTCTTT | CASSPPDRGYTEAFF
TRBJ1-1 | TRBV6-1 | - | - | TGTGCCAGCAGTGAAGCCCCAGGGGCCCGTGAAGCTTTCTTT | CASSEAPGAREAFF
TRBJ1-1 | TRBV19 | once | TRBD1 | TGTGCCACCTTACAGGGGCACATGAACACTGAAGCTTTCTTT | CATLQGHMNTEAFF
TRBJ2-3 | TRBV11-3 | - | - | TGTGCCAGCAGCTTAGGGCAGGGTATCGCAGATACGCAGTATTTT | CASSLGQGIADTQYF
TRBJ2-7 | TRBV7-2 | - | TRBD2 | TGTGCCAGCATACGCGGGGGGACGAAAAACGAGCAGTACTTC | CASIRGGTKNEQYF
TRBJ1-5 | TRBV15 | - | - | TGTGCCACCAGCATAACACGGACAGCGCATCAGCCCCAGCATTTT | CATSITRTAHQPQHF
TRBJ2-2 | TRBV2 | - | - | TGTGCCAGCGGGGGGACAGAAAACACCGGGGAGCTGTTTTTT | CASGGTENTGELFF
TRBJ1-5 | TRBV6-1 | - | TRBD1 | TGTGCCAGCAGTGAAGGACAGGGGTTTCAGCCCCAGCATTTT | CASSEGQGFQPQHF
TRBJ2-5 | TRBV11-3 | - | TRBD1 | TGTGCCAGCAGCCCTGGGGGGACAGGGTGGGAGACCCAGTACTTC | CASSPGGTGWETQYF
TRBJ2-7 | TRBV18 | once | TRBD1 | TGTGCCAGCTCACCTTTGGACAGGGGCCCCTACGAGCAGTACTTC | CASSPLDRGPYEQYF
TRBJ2-1 | TRBV7-8 | - | TRBD2 | TGTGCCAGCAGCTTAGATCGGCAACGCGGGGGGGCCGATGAGCAGTTCTTC | CASSLDRQRGGADEQFF
TRBJ2-2 | TRBV3-1/TRBV3-2 | few | TRBD2 | TGTGCCAGCAGCCCCGGACTAGCGGGAGGGCCGGGCACCGGGGAGCTGTTTTTT | CASSPGLAGGPGTGELFF
TRBJ1-4 | TRBV10-3 | - | - | TGTGCCATCCGCGGGGAGATGGCTAATGAAAAACTGTTTTTT | CAIRGEMANEKLFF
TRBJ1-6 | TRBV25-1 | - | TRBD1 | TGTGCCAGCAGAGGAGGACAGGGTAATTCACCCCTCCACTTT | CASRGGQGNSPLHF
TRBJ1-2 | TRBV5-5 | - | TRBD1 | TGTGCCAGCAGCCAGGGACAGGGGGGGAACTATGGCTACACCTTC | CASSQGQGGNYGYTF
TRBJ2-2 | TRBV3-1/TRBV3-2 | - | - | TGTGCCAGCAGCTCATCTGCGGACTTGAACACCGGGGAGCTGTTTTTT | CASSSSADLNTGELFF
TRBJ1-1 | TRBV29-1 | few | - | TGCAGCGTCCAACAGGGAGCCACTGAAGCTTTCTTT | CSVQQGATEAFF
TRBJ1-2 | TRBV11-1 | - | TRBD1 | TGTGCCAGCAGAGACAGAACAGGGGGCGCCTATGGCTACACCTTC | CASRDRTGGAYGYTF
TRBJ2-1 | TRBV12-3/TRBV12-4 | few | - | TGTGCCAGCAGTTTACGCGATGAGCAGTTCTTC | CASSLRDEQFF
TRBJ1-2 | TRBV6-1 | - | - | TGTGCCAGCAGTGAAGCACTAGAGGCCTATGGCTACACCTTC | CASSEALEAYGYTF
TRBJ1-5 | TRBV10-2 | - | - | TGCGCCAACACGAGTGGGGGGTTGAGCAATCAGCCCCAGCATTTT | CANTSGGLSNQPQHF
TRBJ2-1 | TRBV2 | - | TRBD2 | TGTGCCAGCAGTGAACTAGCGGGAGGTTCTGTCAATGAGCAGTTCTTC | CASSELAGGSVNEQFF
TRBJ1-2 | TRBV29-1 | - | - | TGCAGCGTACAGCTCGATTATGGCTACACCTTC | CSVQLDYGYTF
TRBJ2-7 | TRBV7-9 | few | - | TGTGCCAGCAGCTCCACTACTTCGGGAGTTTTCGACGAGCAGTACTTC | CASSSTTSGVFDEQYF
TRBJ1-2 | TRBV19 | - | - | TGTGCCAGTAGATCGGCAGGGGCCTATGGCTACACCTTC | CASRSAGAYGYTF
TRBJ2-1 | TRBV11-3 | - | TRBD2 | TGTGCCAGCAGCTTGGGCGGGGGGGCCAATGAGCAGTTCTTC | CASSLGGGANEQFF
TRBJ2-1 | TRBV28 | - | TRBD1 | TGTGCCAGCAGTTTAGGGACAGGGGCGCAGTTCTTC | CASSLGTGAQFF
TRBJ2-7 | TRBV3-1/TRBV3-2 | - | TRBD2 | TGTGCCAGCAGCCCAGGACCTAATGTAGCGGGAGGAGTCGAGCAGTACTTC | CASSPGPNVAGGVEQYF
TRBJ2-2 | TRBV19 | - | TRBD2 | TGTGCCAGTAGTAGAACTAGCGGGGGGGTTGGCGGGGAGCTGTTTTTT | CASSRTSGGVGGELFF
TRBJ2-7 | TRBV7-2 | - | TRBD2 | TGTGCCAGCAGCGCCGGACTAGCCTTCTACGAGCAGTACTTC | CASSAGLAFYEQYF
TRBJ2-1 | TRBV6-5 | - | TRBD2 | TGTGCCAGCACCCTTAGCGGGAGTGGGGGCAATGAGCAGTTCTTC | CASTLSGSGGNEQFF
TRBJ2-2 | TRBV7-3 | - | TRBD2 | TGTGCCAGCAGTCCACCGCCGGGAGGGGGGAACACCGGGGAGCTGTTTTTT | CASSPPPGGGNTGELFF